A single sample gave rise to the 2 T cell receptor beta chains below, sequenced in a study of CD8+ T cells in alopecia areata. RNA extraction and reverse transcription yielded cDNA as sequencing template. Assay: immunoSEQ multiplex PCR; the TCRdb copy retains only in-frame clones and omits some. The sample shows 90,000 or so clones, roughly two fifths of them seen only once. Treatment of the sample: oral pan-JAK inhibitor, 5-10 mg twice daily. Sequencing was performed on CD8+ T cells sorted from blood, taken at week 24, from a patient treated with tofacitinib. The receptors stem from a human donor with alopecia areata.

This clone has only a few counts. The CDR3 loop is CASSFGTSGNTGELFF. CDR3 in DNA: TGTGCCAGCAGCTTCGGGACTAGCGGGAACACCGGGGAGCTGTTTTTT. The chain combines TRBV5-8 with TRBJ2-2; the match to TRBD2 covers 11 bases. Per germline, CDR1 SGHTS and CDR2 YDEGEE. The CDR3 length is 16 residues. The ends lost 2 bases at V and 1 base at J; junction bases unmatched: 1.

This clone was detected only a few times. The genes are TRBV27 and TRBJ1-2; no firm D call. There are 14 residues in the CDR3. The germline V gene has CDR1 MNHEY and CDR2 SMNVEV (reference sequence). V gave up 7 bases and J gave up 8 bases, with 20 bases separating them. Here the CDR3 DNA reads TGTGCCAGCACCTCCCGGACCTTCCATGACGGCTACACCTTC. The encoded protein is CASTSRTFHDGYTF.